The 30 T cell receptor beta chains presented below share a single source sample, sequenced in a study of CD8+ T cells in alopecia areata. Reverse transcribed after extraction, RNA yielded cDNA as the sequencing template. Here immunoSEQ multiplex PCR was the method, and the copy in TCRdb shows in-frame clones only, minus some. The table has 150,000 to 200,000 clones, less than 70% seen once; the top ten hold 1.3%. Treatment in this sample: oral pan-JAK inhibitor, 5-10 mg twice daily. The input for sequencing was CD4+ T cells sorted from blood, taken at week 49, from a patient treated with tofacitinib. These receptors all stem from a human donor with alopecia areata.

The chain joins TRBV30 to TRBJ2-3; tentatively, D is TRBD1 or TRBD2 (5 bases each). CDR1 and CDR2 (germline): GTSNPN, SVGIG (reference sequence). V lost 3 bases to trimming and J lost 4 bases, with 14 bases between them. The CDR3 has 14 residues. CDR3 DNA: TGTGCCTGGAGGCAGGGAGAGTCAGCAGATACGCAGTATTTT. The encoded protein is CAWRQGESADTQYF. The whole variable domain, filled in from reference TRBV30 and TRBJ2-3, reads SQTIHQWPATLVQPVGSPLSLECTVEGTSNPNLYWYRQAAGRGLQLLFYSVGIGQISSEVPQNLSASRPQDRQFILSSKKLLLSDSGFYLCAWRQGESADTQYFGPGTRLTVL.

The sample holds one count of this clone. This chain uses TRBV29-1 with TRBJ1-1, with D hard to call. Germline-derived CDR1 and CDR2 are SQVTM and ANQGSEA. V shed 8 bases and J shed 3 bases, with 22 bases lying between them. This CDR3 region has 15 residues. CDR3 coding DNA: TGCAGCTCACGCCTTAGACTTTCGGTCGACACTGAAGCTTTCTTT. The encoded protein is CSSRLRLSVDTEAFF.

This clone was recorded once. The chain couples TRBV4-1 to TRBJ2-3; tentative D call: TRBD2 (5 bases). The CDR3 length is 15 residues. V was pared by 4 bases and J by 3 bases, with 14 bases between. Looked up from germline, CDR1 is MGHRA and CDR2 is YSYEKL. In nucleotides, the CDR3 is TGCGCCAGCAGCCCCAACCCGTCGGGGACAGATACGCAGTATTTT. It translates to CASSPNPSGTDTQYF.

The rearrangement uses TRBV7-3 and TRBJ1-5; D gene unclear. V was clipped by 3 bases and J by 2 bases, with 14 bases between them. The CDR3 runs to 16 residues. The germline V gene has CDR1 SGHTA and CDR2 FQGTGA. CDR3: CASSLVPAQGNQPQHF. Written as DNA, the CDR3 is TGTGCCAGCAGCTTGGTGCCCGCGCAAGGCAATCAGCCCCAGCATTTT. Filled out from reference TRBV7-3 and TRBJ1-5, the complete variable domain reads GAGVSQTPSNKVTEKGKYVELRCDPISGHTALYWYRQSLGQGPEFLIYFQGTGAADDSGLPNDRFFAVRPEGSVSTLKIQRTERGDSAVYLCASSLVPAQGNQPQHFGDGTRLSIL.

The chain combines TRBV29-1 with TRBJ1-2; D is unclear. This CDR3 spans 13 amino acids. Deletions cut 0 bases from V and 4 bases from J, with 9 bases between. Germline loops: CDR1 SQVTM, CDR2 ANQGSEA. Here the CDR3 reads CSVEEVMFYGYTF. DNA for the CDR3: TGCAGCGTTGAAGAGGTTATGTTCTATGGCTACACCTTC.

The chain couples TRBV5-6 to TRBJ2-5, with unresolved D. The CDR3 is made up of 11 amino acids. V was clipped by 4 bases and J by 1 base, with 2 bases between them. Germline lookup yields CDR1 SGHDT and CDR2 YYEEEE. CDR3 sequence (DNA): TGTGCCAGCAGCGGCCAAGAGACCCAGTACTTC. It codes for CASSGQETQYF.

The chain is built from TRBV7-9 and TRBJ2-1; weak D call: TRBD1 (5 bases). CDR3 length: 13 residues. The germline gives CDR1 SEHNR, CDR2 FQNEAQ (reference sequence). V was pared by 2 bases and J by 15 bases, with 17 bases between. The CDR3 coding sequence is TGTGCCAGCAGCTTACCCGCGGCGACAGACCCGTTCTTC. Protein sequence: CASSLPAATDPFF.

CDR3 in amino acids: CASRQTGTGVQPQHF. Here the CDR3 DNA reads TGTGCCAGCAGACAAACCGGGACAGGGGTTCAGCCCCAGCATTTT. This chain joins TRBV28 and TRBJ1-5; 10 bases agree with TRBD1. The CDR3 has 15 residues. Germline CDR1 and CDR2: MDHEN and SYDVKM. V was pared by 6 bases and J by 6 bases, with 8 bases of the junction left unmatched.

The chain joins TRBV5-6 to TRBJ1-2, with 7 nucleotides matching TRBD1. This CDR3 is built from 12 residues. Trimming removed 3 bases from V and 8 bases from J; junction bases left unmatched: 4. CDR1 and CDR2 (germline): SGHDT, YYEEEE. The CDR3 reads CASSSQGRGYTF. The CDR3 DNA reads TGTGCCAGCAGCTCACAGGGGAGAGGCTACACCTTC.

This clone came up a few times. V and J are TRBV29-1 and TRBJ2-1; 8 bases fit TRBD1. The CDR3 loop spans 13 amino acids. CDR1 is SQVTM and CDR2 is ANQGSEA in the germline V gene. Losses at the gene ends were 6 bases for V and 9 bases for J; bases not matched to a gene: 10. The CDR3 nucleotides read TGCAGCGTGGAGGGGACAGGAACGTTTGAGCAGTTCTTC. This codes for CSVEGTGTFEQFF.

This clone was counted ten times or more. This chain uses TRBV10-3 with TRBJ2-3; TRBD2 aligns across 8 bases. The CDR3 is 15 residues long. Germline assignment: CDR1 ENHRY and CDR2 SYGVKD. V shed 6 bases and J 5 bases; nucleotides not matched to a gene: 10. CDR3 amino acids: CAIRTGGAVGDTQYF. The DNA for the CDR3 is TGTGCCATCAGAACCGGGGGGGCCGTTGGAGATACGCAGTATTTT.

The rearrangement uses TRBV7-3 and TRBJ2-1; D assignment may be TRBD1 or TRBD2 (5 bases each). The V gene's germline CDR1 is SGHTA and CDR2 FQGTGA. V lost 2 bases to trimming and J lost 10 bases, with 12 bases between them. The CDR3 has 13 residues. The CDR3 here is CASSLVRGDEQFF. The CDR3 DNA sequence: TGTGCCAGCAGCTTAGTTAGGGGAGACGAGCAGTTCTTC.

This clone has a handful of counts. CDR3 residues: CASSSRTSGTYNEQFF. CDR3 nucleotide sequence: TGTGCCAGCAGCTCACGGACTAGCGGCACCTACAATGAGCAGTTCTTC. The V and J genes are TRBV11-2 and TRBJ2-1; 10 positions match TRBD2. CDR1 and CDR2 (germline): SGHAT, FQNNGV. V trimming: 4 bases; J trimming: 2 bases; junction bases outside the gene matches: 5. The CDR3 spans 16 residues.

As concerns this clone: Distinct nucleotide sequences in the sample also encode this CDR3. V and J are TRBV29-1 and TRBJ1-3; the match to TRBD1 covers 8 bases. V lost 6 bases and J lost 0; bases outside the gene matches: 1. CDR3 length: 13 residues. Germline assignment: CDR1 SQVTM and CDR2 ANQGSEA. The CDR3 bases are TGCAGCGTGGGGACAGGCTCTGGAAACACCATATATTTT. Translation: CSVGTGSGNTIYF.

A few counts support this clone. The chain recombines TRBV18 with TRBJ2-2; the D is unclear. CDR3 length: 15 residues. Between the trimmed V and J ends, which lost 3 bases and 0 bases, there was a span of 8 bases. The V gene's germline CDR1 is KGHSH and CDR2 LQKENI. CDR3: CASSPRQANTGELFF. CDR3 nucleotide sequence: TGTGCCAGCTCACCCCGCCAAGCGAACACCGGGGAGCTGTTTTTT. Based on the CDR3 plus reference TRBV18 and TRBJ2-2, the full variable domain is NAGVMQNPRHLVRRRGQEARLRCSPMKGHSHVYWYRQLPEEGLKFMVYLQKENIIDESGMPKERFSAEFPKEGPSILRIQQVVRGDSAAYFCASSPRQANTGELFFGEGSRLTVL.

This chain connects TRBV30 to TRBJ1-2, with D uncertain. V shed 0 bases and J shed 4 bases, with 9 bases lying between them. The CDR3 runs 13 residues. Looked up from germline, CDR1 is GTSNPN and CDR2 is SVGIG (reference sequence). The DNA of the CDR3 is TGTGCCTGGAGTGTAAGGTCGAGCTATGGCTACACCTTC. Translated: CAWSVRSSYGYTF.

The chain couples TRBV18 to TRBJ1-1, with a weak D call TRBD1 (5 bases). The CDR3 is made up of 14 amino acids. Germline V CDR1 and CDR2: KGHSH, LQKENI. V lost 3 bases to trimming and J lost 4 bases, with 12 bases between them. The CDR3 bases are TGTGCCAGCTCACCGCTCAGGGAAACCACTGAAGCTTTCTTT. Translated, it gives CASSPLRETTEAFF.

Remarks on this clone: The same CDR3 also results from other DNA sequences found in this sample. J is TRBJ1-5 and V is TRBV5-1; D not certain. The CDR3 loop spans 13 amino acids. Germline CDR1 SGHRS, CDR2 YFSETQ. V lost 0 bases, J lost 5 bases, and 6 bases lay in between. CDR3 sequence: CASSLGRDQPQHF. As DNA, the CDR3 is TGCGCCAGCAGCTTGGGAAGAGATCAGCCCCAGCATTTT.

The rearrangement uses TRBV19 and TRBJ1-5, with D perhaps TRBD1 (6 bases). CDR3 length: 14 amino acids. Germline V lookup: CDR1 LNHDA, CDR2 SQIVND (reference sequence). V was cut by 5 bases and J by 1 base, with 9 bases left in between. The CDR3 DNA is TGTGCCAGTAGTTACAGGGAAAGCAATCAGCCCCAGCATTTT. Its protein is CASSYRESNQPQHF. Full variable domain (rest looked up from reference TRBV19 and TRBJ1-5): DGGITQSPKYLFRKEGQNVTLSCEQNLNHDAMYWYRQDPGQGLRLIYYSQIVNDFQKGDIAEGYSVSREKKESFPLTVTSAQKNPTAFYLCASSYRESNQPQHFGDGTRLSIL.

V gene TRBV6-5 combines with J gene TRBJ1-2, with 8 bases aligning to TRBD1. Germline loops: CDR1 MNHEY, CDR2 SVGAGI. The CDR3 has 15 residues. The J segment lost 3 bases and the V segment lost 3 bases, leaving 6 bases of the junction unmatched. The CDR3 region is CASSYSGDRYYGYTF. The CDR3 bases are TGTGCCAGCAGTTATTCGGGGGACAGGTACTATGGCTACACCTTC.

This clone was counted only a few times. The V gene is TRBV19, the J gene TRBJ2-5, with a possible D match to TRBD1 (6 bases). Germline values: CDR1 LNHDA, CDR2 SQIVND (reference sequence). V lost 8 bases to trimming and J lost 2 bases, with 15 bases between them. There are 14 residues in the CDR3. The CDR3 DNA is TGTGCCAGTGCAGGGGCAGGGGCGCAAGAGACCCAGTACTTC. Encoded protein: CASAGAGAQETQYF.

CDR3 loop: CASSGSSNTEAFF. The CDR3 nucleotides read TGCGCCAGCAGCGGATCATCGAACACTGAAGCTTTCTTT. V gene TRBV5-1 combines with J gene TRBJ1-1, with D uncertain. The V end was cut by 4 bases, the J end by 1 base, with 8 bases between. This CDR3 region has 13 residues. Germline lookup yields CDR1 SGHRS and CDR2 YFSETQ.

This clone was seen only a few times. V and J are TRBV28 and TRBJ1-6, with D perhaps matching TRBD1 (5 bases). Germline V gene lookup returns CDR1 MDHEN and CDR2 SYDVKM. Trimming left V 2 bases short and J 7 bases short, with 9 bases between. The CDR3 is 14 amino acids. This CDR3 reads CASSLRGDNSPLHF. The CDR3 coding sequence is TGTGCCAGCAGTTTAAGGGGTGACAATTCACCCCTCCACTTT.

The chain employs TRBV7-2 and TRBJ2-3, with 7 bases fitting TRBD2. With V trimmed by 3 bases and J by 6 bases, 6 bases remained unmatched. Germline-derived CDR1 and CDR2 are SGHTA and FQGNSA. The CDR3 extends over 14 amino acids. The CDR3: CASSFGLVADTQYF. CDR3 nucleotide sequence: TGTGCCAGCAGCTTCGGACTAGTGGCTGATACGCAGTATTTT.

CDR3 sequence: CASSQDSGSLYEQYF. The CDR3 nucleotides are TGCGCCAGCAGCCAAGACTCAGGGAGCCTCTACGAGCAGTACTTC. J is TRBJ2-7 and V is TRBV4-3; TRBD1 or TRBD2 may be the D gene (5 bases each). Looked up from germline, CDR1 is LGHNA and CDR2 is YSLEER. Trimming removed 0 bases at V and 3 bases at J, with 12 bases between. This CDR3 has 15 residues.

The chain uses TRBV4-3 and TRBJ1-1, with TRBD1 as a possible D gene (5 bases). Trimming removed 0 bases from V and 4 bases from J, with 9 bases in between. The length of the CDR3 is 14 residues. The germline CDR1 and CDR2 sequences are LGHNA and YSLEER. CDR3 bases: TGCGCCAGCAGCCAAGAGGGGGGTAGCACTGAAGCTTTCTTT. This gives the protein CASSQEGGSTEAFF.

The V and J genes are TRBV2 and TRBJ2-7; 7 bases map to TRBD1. This CDR3 is built from 14 residues. With 7 bases clipped from V and 5 bases from J, the junction kept 11 bases outside the gene matches. Germline V gives CDR1 SNHLY, CDR2 FYNNEI. CDR3 in DNA: TGTGCCAGCACCCGGCAGGGGGTTGTAAACGAGCAGTACTTC. It codes for CASTRQGVVNEQYF.

This clone was counted between two and nine times. The chain uses TRBV12-5 and TRBJ1-2; 7 positions match TRBD1. Trimming took 7 bases from V and 4 from J; bases not matched to a gene: 6. This CDR3 is built from 13 residues. Germline CDR1 and CDR2: LGHNT and FRNRAP. The CDR3 protein is CASAPGTAYGYTF. CDR3 DNA: TGTGCTAGTGCCCCCGGGACAGCCTATGGCTACACCTTC. Based on the CDR3 plus reference TRBV12-5 and TRBJ1-2, the full variable domain is DARVTQTPRHKVTEMGQEVTMRCQPILGHNTVFWYRQTMMQGLELLAYFRNRAPLDDSGMPKDRFSAEMPDATLATLKIQPSEPRDSAVYFCASAPGTAYGYTFGSGTRLTVV.

This clone was seen a handful of times. The chain employs TRBV7-9 and TRBJ1-1; D uncertain. V was clipped by 3 bases and J by 0 bases, with 8 bases between them. Germline lookup yields CDR1 SEHNR and CDR2 FQNEAQ (reference sequence). The CDR3 runs to 14 residues. The chain's CDR3 is CASSFGQLNTEAFF. The CDR3 DNA follows: TGTGCCAGCAGCTTTGGGCAGCTGAACACTGAAGCTTTCTTT. The full variable domain, its missing parts supplied by reference TRBV7-9 and TRBJ1-1, is DTGVSQNPRHKITKRGQNVTFRCDPISEHNRLYWYRQTLGQGPEFLTYFQNEAQLEKSRLLSDRFSAERPKGSFSTLEIQRTEQGDSAMYLCASSFGQLNTEAFFGQGTRLTVV.

The V gene is TRBV29-1, the J gene TRBJ1-1; no firm D call. Germline CDR1 reads SQVTM; CDR2 reads ANQGSEA. V lost 6 bases, J lost 8 bases, and 13 bases lay in between. The CDR3 spans 11 residues. CDR3 nucleotide sequence: TGCAGCGTGAGAACCCTGAGGGAAGCTTTCTTT. Protein sequence: CSVRTLREAFF. Full variable domain (missing parts from reference TRBV29-1 and TRBJ1-1): SAVISQKPSRDICQRGTSLTIQCQVDSQVTMMFWYRQQPGQSLTLIATANQGSEATYESGFVIDKFPISRPNLTFSTLTVSNMSPEDSSIYLCSVRTLREAFFGQGTRLTVV.